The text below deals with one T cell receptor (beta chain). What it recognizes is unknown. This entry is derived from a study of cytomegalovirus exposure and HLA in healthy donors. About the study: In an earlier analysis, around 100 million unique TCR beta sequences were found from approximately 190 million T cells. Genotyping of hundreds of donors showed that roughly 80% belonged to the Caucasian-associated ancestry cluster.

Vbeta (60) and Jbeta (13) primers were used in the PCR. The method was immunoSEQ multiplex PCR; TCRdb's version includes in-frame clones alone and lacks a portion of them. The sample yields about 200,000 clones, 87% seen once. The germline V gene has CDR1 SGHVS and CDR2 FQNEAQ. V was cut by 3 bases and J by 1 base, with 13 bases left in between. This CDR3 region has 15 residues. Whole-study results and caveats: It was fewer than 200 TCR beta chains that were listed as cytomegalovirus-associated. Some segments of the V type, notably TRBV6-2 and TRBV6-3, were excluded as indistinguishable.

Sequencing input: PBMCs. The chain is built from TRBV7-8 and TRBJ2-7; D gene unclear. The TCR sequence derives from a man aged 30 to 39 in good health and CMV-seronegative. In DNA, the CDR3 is TGTGCCAGCAGCTTGGCCCCCGAGGTTTCCTACGAGCAGTACTTC. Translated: CASSLAPEVSYEQYF.